This paragraph reports one T cell receptor (beta chain). This could be a read error, since a much larger clone is one nucleotide away. No conserved phenylalanine or tryptophan ends this CDR3, so it is likely a read error. Sequencing libraries of naive CD8 cells derived from around 20,000 to 1,000,000 sorted cells with 10%, 30% or 50% RNA. Sorting captured naive CD8 T cells as CD8+CD4-CCR7+CD45RA+. These data originate in a study of molecular identifiers for immune sequencing clone quantification. Via MiXCR, TCRdb re-called the PCR reads, giving one row per CDR3 protein. The repertoire holds 400,000 to 600,000 distinct CDR3 sequences, with about a fifth as singletons. This CDR3 region has 12 residues. Germline V CDR1 and CDR2: MNHEY, SVGEGT. With 5 bases removed from V and 6 bases from J, the gap between germline ends came to 10 bases.

The chain joins TRBV6-2 or TRBV6-3 to TRBJ1-1; a possible D gene is TRBD1 (5 bases). This clonotype originated in a human donor in good health. Some libraries in this study had Jurkat cell RNA spiked in. Sequencing input: naive CD8+ T cells from blood, with Jurkat cell RNA spiked in. Subset of the sample: FACS-sorted CD8+CD4-CCR7+CD45RA+ naive T cells. CDR3 region: CASSRGVPEAFL. In DNA form, the CDR3 reads TGTGCCAGCAGTCGAGGGGTCCCTGAAGCTTTCCTT.